The 10 T cell receptor beta chains given below trace back to one sample, sequenced in a study of blood T cell repertoires in COVID-19. The table came from immunoSEQ multiplex PCR; TCRdb's copy has only in-frame clones and leaves some out. The table lists approximately 180,000 clones, 70% to 90% of them singletons. The specimen was peripheral blood. Source of these receptors: a human donor in a cohort sampled during active COVID-19.

Only one count was recorded for this clone. The chain is built from TRBV7-6 and TRBJ2-2, with 8 bases aligning to TRBD1. The junction had 10 bases not matched to a gene; V was cut back by 1 base and J by 3 bases. The CDR3 is made up of 18 amino acids. Germline V gene data show CDR1 as SGHVS and CDR2 as FNYEAQ. The CDR3 nucleotides are TGTGCCAGCAGCTTAGTTGTGGACAGGGATAGTGACACCGGGGAGCTGTTTTTT. It is translated as CASSLVVDRDSDTGELFF.

This chain uses TRBV11-2 with TRBJ2-3; possible D gene TRBD1, 6 bases. In germline, CDR1 is SGHAT, CDR2 FQNNGV. Trimming cost V 1 base and J 1 base, with 9 bases left between them. The length of the CDR3 is 15 residues. The CDR3 DNA sequence: TGTGCCAGCAGCTTAGCCAGGGGTGGCACAGATACGCAGTATTTT. Its translation is CASSLARGGTDTQYF.

The chain has TRBV19 and TRBJ1-1; unclear D gene. The CDR3 has 13 amino acids. V was clipped by 3 bases and J by 1 base, with 6 bases between them. Germline CDR1 reads LNHDA; CDR2 reads SQIVND (reference sequence). The CDR3 spells CASSMGRNTEAFF. The CDR3 coding sequence is TGTGCCAGTAGTATGGGGAGGAACACTGAAGCTTTCTTT.

The rearrangement links TRBV19 to TRBJ2-5; TRBD1 agrees at 9 bases. With V trimmed by 5 bases and J by 5 bases, 9 bases remained unmatched. CDR1 LNHDA and CDR2 SQIVND come from the germline V gene (reference sequence). The CDR3 extends over 15 amino acids. The CDR3 protein is CASSDTGTGIETQYF. CDR3 DNA sequence: TGTGCCAGTAGTGACACCGGGACAGGGATCGAGACCCAGTACTTC.

V gene TRBV30 combines with J gene TRBJ2-7, with 11 nucleotides matching TRBD1. Losses at the gene ends were 2 bases for V and 7 bases for J; bases not matched to a gene: 4. From germline, CDR1 is GTSNPN and CDR2 SVGIG (reference sequence). The CDR3 runs 13 residues. This chain's CDR3 is CAWSRDRGEEQYF. The CDR3 DNA sequence: TGTGCCTGGAGTCGGGACAGGGGGGAAGAGCAGTACTTC.

The chain uses TRBV28 and TRBJ2-5; 13 nucleotides line up with TRBD2. The germline V gene has CDR1 MDHEN and CDR2 SYDVKM. CDR3 length: 14 residues. The junction had 4 bases not matched to a gene; V was cut back by 5 bases and J by 7 bases. The CDR3: CASSRTSGSWTQYF. The CDR3 DNA follows: TGTGCCAGCAGTCGGACTAGCGGGAGTTGGACCCAGTACTTC.

This rearrangement joins TRBV4-2 to TRBJ2-4; D is possibly TRBD2 (5 bases). V lost 1 base and J lost 0, with 19 bases in between. CDR3 length: 19 residues. The germline CDR1 and CDR2 sequences are LGHNA and YNFKEQ. The chain's CDR3 is CASSQVKAEPFLAKNIQYF. The CDR3, as DNA: TGTGCCAGCAGCCAAGTTAAAGCGGAACCGTTCCTAGCCAAAAACATTCAGTACTTC.

This chain joins TRBV6-2 or TRBV6-3 and TRBJ2-7, with 11 bases matching TRBD2. This CDR3 has 15 residues. Germline trimming cut 5 bases from V and 4 bases from J; bases unmatched to any gene: 7. Per germline, CDR1 MNHEY and CDR2 SVGEGT. The CDR3: CASSKGGTSGYEQYF. The DNA of the CDR3 is TGTGCCAGCAGTAAGGGGGGGACTAGCGGTTACGAGCAGTACTTC.

This clone was recorded once. The chain couples TRBV18 to TRBJ2-7, with a possible D match to TRBD2 (7 bases). Germline V gene lookup returns CDR1 KGHSH and CDR2 LQKENI. The CDR3 sequence is 16 residues long. Trimming pared 3 bases from V and 2 bases from J, leaving 17 bases between. CDR3 sequence: CASSPVGAGVTYEQYF. CDR3 DNA: TGTGCCAGCTCACCGGTGGGGGCGGGAGTAACCTACGAGCAGTACTTC.

The chain links TRBV19 to TRBJ1-5; D may be TRBD1 (6 bases). From germline, CDR1 is LNHDA and CDR2 SQIVND (reference sequence). The CDR3 runs 17 residues. V lost 1 base to trimming and J lost 2 bases, with 15 bases between them. The CDR3 DNA sequence: TGTGCCAGTAGTATAGGTGTACAGGGAAGGCGCAATCAGCCCCAGCATTTT. Its translation is CASSIGVQGRRNQPQHF.